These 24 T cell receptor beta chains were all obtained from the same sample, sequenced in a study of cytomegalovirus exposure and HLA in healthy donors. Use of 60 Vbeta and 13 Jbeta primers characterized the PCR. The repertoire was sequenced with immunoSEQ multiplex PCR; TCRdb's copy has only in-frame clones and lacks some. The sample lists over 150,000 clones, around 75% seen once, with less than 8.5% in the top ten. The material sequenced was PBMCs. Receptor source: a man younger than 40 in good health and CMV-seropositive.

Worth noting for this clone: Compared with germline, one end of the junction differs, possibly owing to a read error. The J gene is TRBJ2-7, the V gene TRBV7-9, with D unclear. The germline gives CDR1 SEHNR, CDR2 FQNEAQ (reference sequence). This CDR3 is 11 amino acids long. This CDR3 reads CASSPSDEQYF. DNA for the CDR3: TGTGCCAGCAGCCCCTCCGACGAGCAGTACTTC.

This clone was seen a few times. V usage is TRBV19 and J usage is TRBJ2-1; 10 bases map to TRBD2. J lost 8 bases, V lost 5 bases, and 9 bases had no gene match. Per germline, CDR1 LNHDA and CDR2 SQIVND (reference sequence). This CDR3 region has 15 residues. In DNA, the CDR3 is TGTGCCAGTAGTCAAACTAGCGGGGCCCGTGATGAGCAGTTCTTC. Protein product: CASSQTSGARDEQFF.

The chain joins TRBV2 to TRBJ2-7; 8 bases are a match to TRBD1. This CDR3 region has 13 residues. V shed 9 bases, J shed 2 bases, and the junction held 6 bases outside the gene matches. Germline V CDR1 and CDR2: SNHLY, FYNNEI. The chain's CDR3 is CARSTGVPYEQYF. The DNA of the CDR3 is TGTGCCAGGTCGACAGGGGTCCCCTACGAGCAGTACTTC.

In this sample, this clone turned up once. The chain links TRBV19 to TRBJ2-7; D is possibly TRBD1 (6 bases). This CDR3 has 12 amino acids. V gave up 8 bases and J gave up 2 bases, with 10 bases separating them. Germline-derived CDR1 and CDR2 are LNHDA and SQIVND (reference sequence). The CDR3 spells CASSTGPYEQYF. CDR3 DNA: TGTGCCAGTTCCACAGGGCCCTACGAGCAGTACTTC.

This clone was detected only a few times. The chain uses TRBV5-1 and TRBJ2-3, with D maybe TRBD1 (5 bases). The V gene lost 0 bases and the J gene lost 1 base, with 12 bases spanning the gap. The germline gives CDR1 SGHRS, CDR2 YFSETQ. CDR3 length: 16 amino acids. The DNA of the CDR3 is TGCGCCAGCAGCTTGGCTACAGGTAAACGCACAGATACGCAGTATTTT. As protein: CASSLATGKRTDTQYF.

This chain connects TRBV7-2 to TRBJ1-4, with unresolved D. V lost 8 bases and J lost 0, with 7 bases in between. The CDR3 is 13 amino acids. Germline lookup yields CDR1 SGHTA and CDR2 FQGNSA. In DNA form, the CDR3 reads TGTGCCAGCGGCCGGGCAACTAATGAAAAACTGTTTTTT. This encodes CASGRATNEKLFF.

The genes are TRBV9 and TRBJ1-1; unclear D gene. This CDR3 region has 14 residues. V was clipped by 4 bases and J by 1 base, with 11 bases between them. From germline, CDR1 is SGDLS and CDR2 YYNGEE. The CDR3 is CASSRGISNTEAFF. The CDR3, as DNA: TGTGCCAGCAGCAGAGGCATCTCGAACACTGAAGCTTTCTTT.

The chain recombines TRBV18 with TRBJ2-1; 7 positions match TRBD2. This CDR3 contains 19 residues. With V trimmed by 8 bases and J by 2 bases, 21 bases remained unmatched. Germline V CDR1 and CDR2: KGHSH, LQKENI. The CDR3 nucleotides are TGTGCCAGCCCCTCAGGGCGGGAGAGGAACCATGAGGCCTACAATGAGCAGTTCTTC. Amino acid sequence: CASPSGRERNHEAYNEQFF.

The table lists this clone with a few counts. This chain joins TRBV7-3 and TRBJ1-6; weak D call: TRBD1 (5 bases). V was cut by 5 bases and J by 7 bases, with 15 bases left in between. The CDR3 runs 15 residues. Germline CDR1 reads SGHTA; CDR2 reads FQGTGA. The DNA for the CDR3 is TGTGCCAGCAGCGCCGCGGGGGGGGTGAATTCACCCCTCCACTTT. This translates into CASSAAGGVNSPLHF.

The CDR3 protein is CASRRGQGNTGELFF. The CDR3 DNA sequence: TGTGCCAGCAGGCGCGGACAGGGGAACACCGGGGAGCTGTTTTTT. The rearrangement links TRBV7-6 to TRBJ2-2, with TRBD1 matching over 8 bases. J was trimmed by 1 base and V by 6 bases; bases with no gene match: 4. Germline V gene data show CDR1 as SGHVS and CDR2 as FNYEAQ. The CDR3 covers 15 residues.

CDR3: CASRRWDRGNTEAFF. CDR3 bases: TGTGCCAGCAGAAGGTGGGACAGGGGTAACACTGAAGCTTTCTTT. This chain joins TRBV6-5 and TRBJ1-1, with 10 nucleotides matching TRBD1. CDR1 MNHEY and CDR2 SVGAGI come from the germline V gene. The CDR3 covers 15 residues. V trimming: 6 bases; J trimming: 2 bases; junction bases outside the gene matches: 6.

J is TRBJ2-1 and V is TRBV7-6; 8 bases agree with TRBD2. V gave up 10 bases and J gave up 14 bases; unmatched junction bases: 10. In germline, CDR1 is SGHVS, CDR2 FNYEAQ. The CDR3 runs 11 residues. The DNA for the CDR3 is TGTGCCAACAACAGCGGGAGATTGAAGTTCTTC. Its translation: CANNSGRLKFF.

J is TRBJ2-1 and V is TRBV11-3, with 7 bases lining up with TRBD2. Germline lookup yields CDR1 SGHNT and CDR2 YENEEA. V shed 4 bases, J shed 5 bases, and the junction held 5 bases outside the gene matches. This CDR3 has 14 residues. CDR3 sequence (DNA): TGTGCCAGCAGCTCCGGACTAGGAAACAATGAGCAGTTCTTC. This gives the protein CASSSGLGNNEQFF.

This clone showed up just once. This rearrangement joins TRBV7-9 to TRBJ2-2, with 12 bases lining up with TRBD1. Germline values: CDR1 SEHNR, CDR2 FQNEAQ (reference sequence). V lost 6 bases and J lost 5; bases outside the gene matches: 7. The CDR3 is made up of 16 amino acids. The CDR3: CASRTGTGGRTGELFF. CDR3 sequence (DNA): TGTGCCAGCAGGACCGGGACAGGGGGCAGGACCGGGGAGCTGTTTTTT.

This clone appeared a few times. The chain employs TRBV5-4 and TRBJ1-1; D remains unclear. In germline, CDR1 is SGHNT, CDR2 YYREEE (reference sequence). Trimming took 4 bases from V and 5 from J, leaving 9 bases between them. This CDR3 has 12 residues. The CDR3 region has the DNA TGTGCCAGCAGCCAGACGGGGACTGAAGCTTTCTTT. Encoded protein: CASSQTGTEAFF.

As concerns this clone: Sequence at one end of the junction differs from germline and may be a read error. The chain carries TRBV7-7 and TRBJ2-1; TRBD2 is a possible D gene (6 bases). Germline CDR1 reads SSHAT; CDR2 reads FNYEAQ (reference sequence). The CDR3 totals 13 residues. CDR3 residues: CASSINRRDEQFF. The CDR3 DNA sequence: TGTGCTAGCAGCATAAATCGGAGGGATGAGCAGTTCTTC.

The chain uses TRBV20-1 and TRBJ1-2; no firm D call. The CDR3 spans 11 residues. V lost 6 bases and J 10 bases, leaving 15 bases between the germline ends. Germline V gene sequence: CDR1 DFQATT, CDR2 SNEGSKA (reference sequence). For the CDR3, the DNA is TGCAGTGCCCCGGCGCAGCTAGTCTACACCTTC. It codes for CSAPAQLVYTF.

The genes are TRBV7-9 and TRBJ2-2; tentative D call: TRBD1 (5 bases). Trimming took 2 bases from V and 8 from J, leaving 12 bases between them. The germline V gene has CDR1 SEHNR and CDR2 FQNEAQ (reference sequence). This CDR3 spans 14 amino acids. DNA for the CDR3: TGTGCCAGCAGCTTACGACAGTTGGTGGGGGAGCTGTTTTTT. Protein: CASSLRQLVGELFF.

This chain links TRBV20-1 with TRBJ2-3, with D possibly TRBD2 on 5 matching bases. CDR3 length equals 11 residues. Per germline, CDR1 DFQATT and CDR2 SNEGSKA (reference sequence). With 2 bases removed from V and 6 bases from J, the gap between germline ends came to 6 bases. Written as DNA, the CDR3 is TGCAGTGCTAGACAGCGGGATACGCAGTATTTT. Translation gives CSARQRDTQYF.

CDR3 sequence reads: CASSPSGTGFDYGYTF. The CDR3 bases are TGTGCCAGCAGCCCGAGCGGGACAGGGTTCGACTATGGCTACACCTTC. The V and J genes are TRBV7-9 and TRBJ1-2; 9 bases align to TRBD1. The CDR3 extends over 16 amino acids. Germline values: CDR1 SEHNR, CDR2 FQNEAQ (reference sequence). The J segment lost 3 bases and the V segment lost 5 bases, leaving 10 bases of the junction unmatched.

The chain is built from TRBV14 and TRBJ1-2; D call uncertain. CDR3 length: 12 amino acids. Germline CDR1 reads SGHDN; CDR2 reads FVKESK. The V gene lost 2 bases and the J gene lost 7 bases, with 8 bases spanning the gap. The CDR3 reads CASSQKRGGYTF. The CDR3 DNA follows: TGTGCCAGCAGCCAAAAAAGAGGTGGCTACACCTTC.

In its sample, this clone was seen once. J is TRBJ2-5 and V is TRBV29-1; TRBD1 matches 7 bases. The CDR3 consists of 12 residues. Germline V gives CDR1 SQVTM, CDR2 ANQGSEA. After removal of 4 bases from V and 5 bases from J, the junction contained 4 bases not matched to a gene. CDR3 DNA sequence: TGCAGCGTTGGACAGGGCCGGGAGACCCAGTACTTC. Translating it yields CSVGQGRETQYF.

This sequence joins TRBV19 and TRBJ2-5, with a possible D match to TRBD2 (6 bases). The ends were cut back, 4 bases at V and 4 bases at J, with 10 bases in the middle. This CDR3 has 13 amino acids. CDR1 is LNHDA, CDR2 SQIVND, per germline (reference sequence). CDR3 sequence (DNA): TGTGCCAGTAGTAAGGGCGGGGCAGAGACCCAGTACTTC. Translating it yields CASSKGGAETQYF. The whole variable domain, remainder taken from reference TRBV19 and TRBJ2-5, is DGGITQSPKYLFRKEGQNVTLSCEQNLNHDAMYWYRQDPGQGLRLIYYSQIVNDFQKGDIAEGYSVSREKKESFPLTVTSAQKNPTAFYLCASSKGGAETQYFGPGTRLLVL.

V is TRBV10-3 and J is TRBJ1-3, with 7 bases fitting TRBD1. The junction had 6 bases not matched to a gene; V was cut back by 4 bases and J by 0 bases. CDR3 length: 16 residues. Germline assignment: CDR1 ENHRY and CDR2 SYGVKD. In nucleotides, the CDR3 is TGTGCCATCAGTGGGGGACAGCCAACCTCTGGAAACACCATATATTTT. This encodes CAISGGQPTSGNTIYF.